The 18 T cell receptor beta chains below all came from one sample that was sequenced in a study of CD8+ T cells in alopecia areata. Treatment here: oral pan-JAK inhibitor, 5-10 mg twice daily. Sequencing used cDNA as its template, made by extracting RNA and reverse transcribing it. Using immunoSEQ multiplex PCR, the repertoire was profiled, and TCRdb retains in-frame clones only, with some absent. Of 200,000 or so clones in the sample, roughly 60% were seen once. This specimen consisted of CD4+ T cells sorted from blood, obtained at week 24, from a patient treated with tofacitinib. These receptors were obtained from a human donor with alopecia areata.

The rearrangement links TRBV4-1 to TRBJ1-2, with D perhaps matching TRBD1 (6 bases). V was shortened by 2 bases and J by 0 bases, with 13 bases between the two germline ends. This CDR3 spans 16 amino acids. Per germline, CDR1 MGHRA and CDR2 YSYEKL. DNA for the CDR3: TGCGCCAGCAGCCAAATCCAGGGGCGGGCTAACTATGGCTACACCTTC. Translating it yields CASSQIQGRANYGYTF.

This clone was counted a few times. Other DNA sequences from this sample encode an identical CDR3 as well. The chain links TRBV29-1 to TRBJ2-2, with D possibly being TRBD1 (6 bases). Germline V gene data show CDR1 as SQVTM and CDR2 as ANQGSEA. V lost 4 bases and J 1 base, leaving 10 bases between the germline ends. CDR3 length equals 14 residues. The chain's CDR3 is CSVGGQENTGELFF. The CDR3 region has the DNA TGCAGCGTTGGGGGGCAGGAGAACACCGGGGAGCTGTTTTTT.

The chain uses TRBV14 and TRBJ2-7, with a possible D match to TRBD1 (6 bases). The CDR3 totals 14 residues. Germline assignment: CDR1 SGHDN and CDR2 FVKESK. Trimming shortened V by 4 bases and J by 0 bases, and 10 bases separated the two germline ends. The CDR3, as DNA: TGTGCCAGCAGCCCGACAGGAGTCTCCTACGAGCAGTACTTC. Residues: CASSPTGVSYEQYF.

This clone occurred a few times. This CDR3 reads CASGQITDTQYF. CDR3 nucleotides: TGTGCCAGCGGACAGATCACAGATACGCAGTATTTT. The chain is built from TRBV18 and TRBJ2-3; maybe TRBD1 (6 bases). Germline V gene data show CDR1 as KGHSH and CDR2 as LQKENI. Trimming removed 8 bases from V and 2 bases from J, with 8 bases in between. This CDR3 is built from 12 residues.

CDR3 in amino acids: CASSRTGVIASGANVLTF. In nucleotides, the CDR3 is TGTGCCAGCAGTCGGACAGGGGTTATCGCCTCTGGGGCCAACGTCCTGACTTTC. The chain uses TRBV25-1 and TRBJ2-6; the match to TRBD1 covers 9 bases. The CDR3 totals 18 residues. Unmatched junction bases numbered 8, after V lost 5 bases and J lost 0 bases. Germline V gene sequence: CDR1 MGHDK, CDR2 SYGVNS.

This clone was recorded only once. DNA of the CDR3: TGTGCCAGCAGGAAGTACAGGGATGGCTACACCTTC. Its protein is CASRKYRDGYTF. The chain recombines TRBV5-6 with TRBJ1-2; D might be TRBD1 (6 bases). This CDR3 has 12 amino acids. V dropped 5 bases and J dropped 6 bases, with 11 bases sitting between them. The germline V gene encodes CDR1 SGHDT and CDR2 YYEEEE.

The chain is built from TRBV29-1 and TRBJ1-1; possibly TRBD1 for D (6 bases). Trimming pared 7 bases from V and 0 bases from J, leaving 18 bases between. Germline V lookup: CDR1 SQVTM, CDR2 ANQGSEA. The CDR3 consists of 15 residues. DNA of the CDR3: TGCAGCGCCCCAATATCGACAGGTCTGAACACTGAAGCTTTCTTT. This translates into CSAPISTGLNTEAFF.

The table lists this clone with a few counts. The chain uses TRBV7-9 and TRBJ2-1; TRBD2 matches at 8 bases. Germline loops: CDR1 SEHNR, CDR2 FQNEAQ (reference sequence). Unmatched junction bases numbered 9, after V lost 7 bases and J lost 1 base. CDR3 length: 16 residues. The CDR3 nucleotides are TGTGCCAGCATCCCCCGGGCTAGCGGGTCCTACAATGAGCAGTTCTTC. It encodes CASIPRASGSYNEQFF.

The rearrangement joins TRBV5-1 to TRBJ1-2, with D possibly being TRBD1 (6 bases). The CDR3 is made up of 13 amino acids. V was pared by 5 bases and J by 0 bases, with 8 bases between. The germline CDR1 and CDR2 sequences are SGHRS and YFSETQ. The CDR3 sequence is CASRQGANYGYTF. CDR3 coding DNA: TGCGCCAGCAGACAGGGAGCTAACTATGGCTACACCTTC.

This clone has a handful of counts. As DNA, the CDR3 is TGTGCCTGGAGGTATTACGGGGAGCTGTTTTTT. Residues: CAWRYYGELFF. The gene calls are TRBV30 and TRBJ2-2; D is unresolved. The V end lost 3 bases, the J end lost 7 bases, and 6 bases lay between the germline ends. CDR3 length equals 11 residues. CDR1 is GTSNPN, CDR2 SVGIG, per germline (reference sequence).

The rearrangement joins TRBV18 to TRBJ1-2; no clear D. In germline, CDR1 is KGHSH, CDR2 LQKENI. The CDR3 has 15 amino acids. V shed 0 bases and J shed 8 bases, with 16 bases lying between them. CDR3 DNA: TGTGCCAGCTCACCACCGGAACGGGGTTCGGGGGGCTACACCTTC. This gives the protein CASSPPERGSGGYTF.

There are a few counts of this clone. The rearrangement uses TRBV2 and TRBJ2-3, with 9 nucleotides matching TRBD2. The V gene's germline CDR1 is SNHLY and CDR2 FYNNEI. V was pared by 4 bases and J by 4 bases, with 6 bases of the junction left unmatched. The CDR3 is 15 amino acids. CDR3 bases: TGTGCCAGCAGTGCGAGGCGGGGGGGCGCAGATACGCAGTATTTT. As protein: CASSARRGGADTQYF. The entire variable domain, with the rest obtained from reference TRBV2 and TRBJ2-3, is as follows: EPEVTQTPSHQVTQMGQEVILRCVPISNHLYFYWYRQILGQKVEFLVSFYNNEISEKSEIFDDQFSVERPDGSNFTLKIRSTKLEDSAMYFCASSARRGGADTQYFGPGTRLTVL.

The V gene is TRBV5-1, the J gene TRBJ2-4, with D possibly matching TRBD1 (5 bases). With 4 bases removed from V and 8 bases from J, the gap between germline ends came to 16 bases. The CDR3 is 14 residues long. Germline assignment: CDR1 SGHRS and CDR2 YFSETQ. The CDR3 coding sequence is TGCGCCAGCAGCATCACAGGATCTGCGGACATTCAGTACTTC. Amino acid sequence: CASSITGSADIQYF.

This clone was picked up a small number of times. At the DNA level, this CDR3 is encoded by other sequences in the same sample as well. The genes are TRBV5-1 and TRBJ2-5; D call uncertain. Germline CDR1 is SGHRS and CDR2 is YFSETQ. V lost 3 bases to trimming and J lost 2 bases, with 2 bases between them. This CDR3 contains 11 residues. CDR3 DNA sequence: TGCGCCAGCAGCTCACAAGAGACCCAGTACTTC. It translates to CASSSQETQYF.

This chain links TRBV28 with TRBJ2-5, with TRBD2 matching 8 bases. Unmatched junction bases numbered 3, after V lost 2 bases and J lost 4 bases. This CDR3 spans 14 amino acids. Germline V gene lookup returns CDR1 MDHEN and CDR2 SYDVKM. The CDR3: CASSLAGGGETQYF. The CDR3 nucleotides are TGTGCCAGCAGTTTAGCGGGAGGAGGAGAGACCCAGTACTTC. Full variable domain (outside the CDR3, taken from reference TRBV28 and TRBJ2-5): DVKVTQSSRYLVKRTGEKVFLECVQDMDHENMFWYRQDPGLGLRLIYFSYDVKMKEKGDIPEGYSVSREKKERFSLILESASTNQTSMYLCASSLAGGGETQYFGPGTRLLVL.

V gene TRBV5-4 combines with J gene TRBJ2-5; 9 nucleotides line up with TRBD1. CDR3 length equals 15 residues. From germline, CDR1 is SGHNT and CDR2 YYREEE (reference sequence). Germline trimming cut 4 bases from V and 5 bases from J; bases unmatched to any gene: 9. In DNA, the CDR3 is TGTGCCAGCAGCGGGGGACAGGGAGTGTCGGAGACCCAGTACTTC. The encoded protein is CASSGGQGVSETQYF.

The chain couples TRBV12-5 to TRBJ2-5; unclear D gene. This CDR3 is 13 amino acids long. Per germline, CDR1 LGHNT and CDR2 FRNRAP. V was shortened by 7 bases and J by 5 bases, with 14 bases between the two germline ends. The CDR3 spells CASAPDRRETQYF. For the CDR3, the DNA is TGTGCTAGTGCCCCCGACCGGCGGGAGACCCAGTACTTC.

The chain couples TRBV19 to TRBJ1-5, with 10 bases lining up with TRBD1. V lost 5 bases to trimming and J lost 1 base; unmatched junction nucleotides: 2. In germline, CDR1 is LNHDA, CDR2 SQIVND (reference sequence). There are 15 residues in the CDR3. This CDR3 is CASSGQGVSNQPQHF. CDR3 nucleotide sequence: TGTGCCAGTAGTGGACAGGGGGTGAGCAATCAGCCCCAGCATTTT. The full variable domain, its missing parts supplied by reference TRBV19 and TRBJ1-5, is DGGITQSPKYLFRKEGQNVTLSCEQNLNHDAMYWYRQDPGQGLRLIYYSQIVNDFQKGDIAEGYSVSREKKESFPLTVTSAQKNPTAFYLCASSGQGVSNQPQHFGDGTRLSIL.